These 19 T cell receptor beta chains were all obtained from the same sample, sequenced in a study of shared clonotypes between healthy human individuals. Terminally differentiated effector memory CD45RA+ cells were excluded by CCR7 positive selection of CD45RO-negative cells. Sequencing used immunoSEQ multiplex PCR; TCRdb keeps in-frame clones, though not all of them. There are millions of clones in the sample; about 95% occur only once, and approximately 1.2% lies in the top ten. Sequenced sample: naive CD8+ T cells sorted from blood. The receptors come from a man aged 18 to 30 in good health.

The chain uses TRBV7-9 and TRBJ1-1, with D tentatively TRBD1 (5 bases). Trimming left V 6 bases short and J 4 bases short, with 18 bases between. Per germline, CDR1 SEHNR and CDR2 FQNEAQ (reference sequence). The CDR3 has 15 amino acids. CDR3 sequence: CASSSLGTPSTEAFF. The CDR3 DNA reads TGTGCCAGCAGTAGTCTTGGGACGCCTTCCACTGAAGCTTTCTTT.

The chain is built from TRBV19 and TRBJ2-2; D may be TRBD2 (6 bases). V lost 6 bases and J lost 4, with 18 bases in between. The CDR3 has 16 amino acids. Germline V gene lookup returns CDR1 LNHDA and CDR2 SQIVND (reference sequence). The CDR3 protein is CASSQEEGLTTGELFF. The CDR3 DNA reads TGTGCCAGTAGCCAAGAGGAGGGGCTGACCACCGGGGAGCTGTTTTTT. Supplemented by reference TRBV19 and TRBJ2-2, the full variable domain reads DGGITQSPKYLFRKEGQNVTLSCEQNLNHDAMYWYRQDPGQGLRLIYYSQIVNDFQKGDIAEGYSVSREKKESFPLTVTSAQKNPTAFYLCASSQEEGLTTGELFFGEGSRLTVL.

The chain combines TRBV7-9 with TRBJ2-7; tentative D call: TRBD2 (5 bases). Per germline, CDR1 SEHNR and CDR2 FQNEAQ (reference sequence). Trimming took off 5 bases at V and 2 bases at J, with 13 bases between the two ends. The CDR3 spans 14 residues. The chain's CDR3 is CASSHSEVAYEQYF. The DNA for the CDR3 is TGTGCCAGCAGCCATTCGGAGGTCGCCTACGAGCAGTACTTC.

Concerning this clone: The sample holds other DNA sequences that translate to the same CDR3. The chain combines TRBV5-1 with TRBJ1-1; 10 positions agree with TRBD1. V gave up 1 base and J gave up 3 bases; unmatched junction bases: 3. The CDR3 is 15 amino acids. Per the germline V gene, CDR1 is SGHRS and CDR2 is YFSETQ. CDR3 DNA: TGCGCCAGCAGCTTGTGGACAGGGGGGGACACTGAAGCTTTCTTT. Encoded protein: CASSLWTGGDTEAFF.

The chain has TRBV29-1 and TRBJ1-2, with TRBD1 as a possible D gene (5 bases). Trimming shortened V by 6 bases and J by 8 bases, and 19 bases separated the two germline ends. The germline V gene has CDR1 SQVTM and CDR2 ANQGSEA. The CDR3 totals 13 residues. CDR3 bases: TGCAGCGTCCCCGCGAGGGACCTGCGGGGCTACACCTTC. Translated, it gives CSVPARDLRGYTF.

The gene calls are TRBV4-2 and TRBJ2-5; 9 bases map to TRBD2. J was trimmed by 4 bases and V by 0 bases; bases with no gene match: 9. Per germline, CDR1 LGHNA and CDR2 YNFKEQ. The CDR3 contains 17 residues. The CDR3 coding sequence is TGTGCCAGCAGCCAAGAATTAGCGGGGGCCTCCGGAGAGACCCAGTACTTC. Encoded protein: CASSQELAGASGETQYF.

The chain recombines TRBV2 with TRBJ2-5; TRBD2 matches at 13 bases. The germline CDR1 and CDR2 sequences are SNHLY and FYNNEI. This CDR3 spans 14 amino acids. After removal of 6 bases from V and 3 bases from J, the junction contained 1 base not matched to a gene. CDR3 in DNA: TGTGCCAGCAGGGGGACTAGCGGGGAAGAGACCCAGTACTTC. Protein sequence: CASRGTSGEETQYF.

The chain combines TRBV5-4 with TRBJ2-2; D is unresolved. This CDR3 has 12 residues. The germline CDR1 and CDR2 sequences are SGHNT and YYREEE (reference sequence). V dropped 2 bases and J dropped 6 bases, with 5 bases sitting between them. CDR3 amino acids: CASSFAAGELFF. CDR3 sequence (DNA): TGTGCCAGCAGCTTCGCAGCCGGGGAGCTGTTTTTT. Full variable domain (rest looked up from reference TRBV5-4 and TRBJ2-2): ETGVTQSPTHLIKTRGQQVTLRCSSQSGHNTVSWYQQALGQGPQFIFQYYREEENGRGNFPPRFSGLQFPNYSSELNVNALELDDSALYLCASSFAAGELFFGEGSRLTVL.

This sequence joins TRBV7-6 and TRBJ2-5; D gene unclear. The CDR3 is made up of 12 amino acids. Germline values: CDR1 SGHVS, CDR2 FNYEAQ. Trimming pared 4 bases from V and 5 bases from J, leaving 8 bases between. The CDR3, as DNA: TGTGCCAGCAGCTACGAGGAGGAGACCCAGTACTTC. It is translated as CASSYEEETQYF. Full variable domain (outside the CDR3, taken from reference TRBV7-6 and TRBJ2-5): GAGVSQSPRYKVTKRGQDVALRCDPISGHVSLYWYRQALGQGPEFLTYFNYEAQQDKSGLPNDRFSAERPEGSISTLTIQRTEQRDSAMYRCASSYEEETQYFGPGTRLLVL.

This clone has a single count. J is TRBJ2-2 and V is TRBV19, with D perhaps TRBD1 (6 bases). This CDR3 contains 14 residues. Trimming left V 3 bases short and J 5 bases short, with 10 bases between. Germline V lookup: CDR1 LNHDA, CDR2 SQIVND (reference sequence). The CDR3 is CASSIRDMTGELFF. CDR3 coding DNA: TGTGCCAGTAGTATCCGGGACATGACCGGGGAGCTGTTTTTT.

This sequence joins TRBV27 and TRBJ2-1; 7 bases map to TRBD1. The CDR3 contains 15 residues. The ends lost 3 bases at V and 2 bases at J; junction bases unmatched: 4. Germline V gene sequence: CDR1 MNHEY, CDR2 SMNVEV (reference sequence). CDR3 protein: CASSFSGTAYNEQFF. CDR3 sequence (DNA): TGTGCCAGCAGTTTTTCCGGGACAGCCTACAATGAGCAGTTCTTC.

The chain combines TRBV15 with TRBJ2-7; 9 bases are shared with TRBD2. Germline V lookup: CDR1 LNHNV, CDR2 YYDKDF (reference sequence). This CDR3 has 13 residues. V dropped 8 bases and J dropped 7; count of bases not matched to a gene: 9. The CDR3 sequence is CATRAGGPGEQYF. The CDR3 DNA reads as TGTGCCACCCGTGCGGGAGGGCCGGGAGAGCAGTACTTC.

The chain uses TRBV4-1 and TRBJ2-7, with 9 bases lining up with TRBD2. V was pared by 4 bases and J by 9 bases, with 10 bases of the junction left unmatched. This CDR3 contains 14 residues. Germline CDR1 reads MGHRA; CDR2 reads YSYEKL. The CDR3 bases are TGCGCCAGCAGCCCTCTAGCGGGGACGGACGGGCAGTACTTC. It encodes CASSPLAGTDGQYF.

Worth noting for this clone: At the DNA level, this CDR3 is encoded by other sequences in the same sample as well. The chain joins TRBV6-1 to TRBJ2-7, with D possibly TRBD1 on 6 matching bases. The V end lost 1 base, the J end lost 1 base, and 8 bases lay between the germline ends. Per germline, CDR1 MNHNS and CDR2 SASEGT. This CDR3 has 14 amino acids. The DNA of the CDR3 is TGTGCCAGCAGTGAAGGTCAGGGGTCCTACGAGCAGTACTTC. As protein: CASSEGQGSYEQYF.

The rearrangement joins TRBV1 to TRBJ2-3; the table's TRBD2 call for D was not verified on the DNA. TRBV1 is classified as a pseudogene. The CDR3 runs 16 residues. CDR3 in amino acids: CTSSPTSGGAPDTQYF. The CDR3 DNA reads TGCACCAGCAGCCCCACTAGCGGGGGGGCCCCAGATACGCAGTATTTT.

This chain connects TRBV10-3 to TRBJ1-1, with D hard to call. The CDR3 extends over 15 amino acids. Germline lookup yields CDR1 ENHRY and CDR2 SYGVKD. V was trimmed by 0 bases and J by 5 bases, leaving 13 bases between them. The CDR3 DNA is TGTGCCATCAGTGAGTCGTTGGGGTCCACAACTGAAGCTTTCTTT. Its translation: CAISESLGSTTEAFF.

This rearrangement joins TRBV7-8 to TRBJ1-5; TRBD1 is a possible D gene (5 bases). The CDR3 covers 16 residues. The V end lost 3 bases, the J end lost 4 bases, and 16 bases lay between the germline ends. Germline V gives CDR1 SGHVS, CDR2 FQNEAQ. DNA of the CDR3: TGTGCCAGCAGCTTCATATCGGGGCCAGAAAATCAGCCCCAGCATTTT. This codes for CASSFISGPENQPQHF.

The rearrangement joins TRBV7-2 to TRBJ2-1; D remains unclear. The CDR3 is 13 residues long. Germline loops: CDR1 SGHTA, CDR2 FQGNSA. Trimming took 1 base from V and 5 from J, leaving 6 bases between them. The DNA of the CDR3 is TGTGCCAGCAGCTTAGGGGCCCACAATGAGCAGTTCTTC. The encoded protein is CASSLGAHNEQFF.

The CDR3 DNA follows: TGTGCCAGCAGCCCCCAGACTAGCGGGGCAGAGACCCAGTACTTC. It codes for CASSPQTSGAETQYF. V and J are TRBV7-9 and TRBJ2-5; 11 nucleotides agree with TRBD2. J was trimmed by 4 bases and V by 5 bases; bases with no gene match: 6. The germline CDR1 and CDR2 sequences are SEHNR and FQNEAQ (reference sequence). The CDR3 has 15 amino acids. Based on the CDR3 plus reference TRBV7-9 and TRBJ2-5, the full variable domain is DTGVSQNPRHKITKRGQNVTFRCDPISEHNRLYWYRQTLGQGPEFLTYFQNEAQLEKSRLLSDRFSAERPKGSFSTLEIQRTEQGDSAMYLCASSPQTSGAETQYFGPGTRLLVL.